The 15 T cell receptor beta chains reported below all come from one sample, sequenced in a study of control samples from healthy donors and cancer patients. The assay was immunoSEQ multiplex PCR, and TCRdb's table has in-frame clones only and misses some. Altogether about 130,000 clones are present, about nine tenths being singletons, with the ten largest covering 2.5% to 3%. Sequenced: blood. Receptor source: a man aged 40-49 years in good health.

The V and J genes are TRBV30 and TRBJ1-2; D ambiguous. The CDR3 totals 12 residues. Germline V gives CDR1 GTSNPN, CDR2 SVGIG (reference sequence). V was cut by 0 bases and J by 7 bases, with 9 bases left in between. DNA of the CDR3: TGTGCCTGGAGTGTATTGTTGAGTGGCTACACCTTC. Encoded protein: CAWSVLLSGYTF.

CDR3 in DNA: TGTGCCAGTAGTTTTTCAAGGGGACCTATTGAAGCTTTCTTT. It codes for CASSFSRGPIEAFF. This chain uses TRBV19 with TRBJ1-1; the D gene is possibly TRBD1 (5 bases). Germline V gene sequence: CDR1 LNHDA, CDR2 SQIVND (reference sequence). V lost 5 bases and J 7 bases, leaving 17 bases between the germline ends. This CDR3 has 14 residues. Full variable domain (remainder filled in from reference TRBV19 and TRBJ1-1): DGGITQSPKYLFRKEGQNVTLSCEQNLNHDAMYWYRQDPGQGLRLIYYSQIVNDFQKGDIAEGYSVSREKKESFPLTVTSAQKNPTAFYLCASSFSRGPIEAFFGQGTRLTVV.

The genes are TRBV2 and TRBJ2-7; either TRBD1 or TRBD2 may fit D (5 bases each). The germline CDR1 and CDR2 sequences are SNHLY and FYNNEI. The V gene lost 6 bases and the J gene lost 3 bases, with 9 bases spanning the gap. The CDR3 is 12 amino acids. Here the CDR3 reads CASRGDLYEQYF. The CDR3 coding sequence is TGTGCCAGCAGGGGGGACCTCTACGAGCAGTACTTC.

The J gene is TRBJ2-7, the V gene TRBV5-6; TRBD2 is a possible D gene (5 bases). CDR1 is SGHDT and CDR2 is YYEEEE in the germline V gene. The CDR3 covers 13 residues. Trimming took off 2 bases at V and 6 bases at J, with 12 bases between the two ends. The CDR3: CASSFGREGEQYF. The CDR3, as DNA: TGTGCCAGCAGCTTTGGCCGAGAGGGCGAGCAGTACTTC.

The chain recombines TRBV27 with TRBJ2-2; a possible D gene is TRBD1 (5 bases). V lost 1 base and J lost 1, with 10 bases in between. Per germline, CDR1 MNHEY and CDR2 SMNVEV (reference sequence). This CDR3 contains 16 residues. The CDR3 reads CASSLLARENTGELFF. CDR3 bases: TGTGCCAGCAGTTTATTAGCCAGGGAGAACACCGGGGAGCTGTTTTTT.

This chain links TRBV5-1 with TRBJ1-1; D is undetermined. V was clipped by 0 bases and J by 0 bases, with 6 bases between them. The CDR3 is 14 amino acids. CDR1 is SGHRS, CDR2 YFSETQ, per germline. CDR3 coding DNA: TGCGCCAGCAGCTTGGGGAGGGTGAACACTGAAGCTTTCTTT. Its protein product is CASSLGRVNTEAFF. Filled out from reference TRBV5-1 and TRBJ1-1, the complete variable domain reads KAGVTQTPRYLIKTRGQQVTLSCSPISGHRSVSWYQQTPGQGLQFLFEYFSETQRNKGNFPGRFSGRQFSNSRSEMNVSTLELGDSALYLCASSLGRVNTEAFFGQGTRLTVV.

Only one count was recorded for this clone. The chain recombines TRBV5-1 with TRBJ2-1; 12 nucleotides agree with TRBD2. Germline loops: CDR1 SGHRS, CDR2 YFSETQ. V lost 3 bases to trimming and J lost 5 bases; unmatched junction nucleotides: 6. This CDR3 comprises 16 residues. CDR3 in DNA: TGCGCCAGCAGCTCGATTCTAGCGGGGGGGAACAATGAGCAGTTCTTC. It is translated as CASSSILAGGNNEQFF.

V gene TRBV7-3 combines with J gene TRBJ2-3; D is ambiguous. CDR3 length: 13 amino acids. Germline V gene data show CDR1 as SGHTA and CDR2 as FQGTGA. V lost 3 bases to trimming and J lost 4 bases, with 8 bases between them. CDR3 nucleotides: TGTGCCAGCAGCTTCTCTAGGGCAGATACGCAGTATTTT. Translation: CASSFSRADTQYF.

The chain has TRBV11-3 and TRBJ2-3; D is unclear. This CDR3 comprises 13 residues. CDR1 and CDR2 (germline): SGHNT, YENEEA. V was shortened by 0 bases and J by 4 bases, with 5 bases between the two germline ends. CDR3 in amino acids: CASSLDFPDTQYF. The CDR3 region has the DNA TGTGCCAGCAGCTTAGATTTCCCAGATACGCAGTATTTT.

The chain carries TRBV6-5 and TRBJ1-6, with 9 bases that match TRBD1. The CDR3 contains 14 residues. Germline V gene data show CDR1 as MNHEY and CDR2 as SVGAGI. The V gene end was trimmed by 7 bases and the J gene end by 9 bases; junction bases not matched to a gene: 7. The CDR3 sequence is CASTKDRGASPLHF. CDR3 DNA: TGTGCCAGCACCAAGGACAGGGGTGCTTCACCCCTCCACTTT.

This chain links TRBV15 with TRBJ2-5; D not resolved. CDR3 length: 14 amino acids. Germline loops: CDR1 LNHNV, CDR2 YYDKDF (reference sequence). Trimming shortened V by 1 base and J by 1 base, and 7 bases separated the two germline ends. Here the CDR3 DNA reads TGTGCCACCAGCAGAGCGGTCCCCCAAGAGACCCAGTACTTC. Translation gives CATSRAVPQETQYF.

The chain links TRBV15 to TRBJ1-2, with 8 bases matching TRBD1. The V gene end was trimmed by 4 bases and the J gene end by 4 bases; junction bases not matched to a gene: 5. Germline V gives CDR1 LNHNV, CDR2 YYDKDF (reference sequence). This CDR3 has 14 residues. CDR3 in amino acids: CATSIRTGSYGYTF. The CDR3 DNA follows: TGTGCCACCAGCATCAGGACAGGGAGCTATGGCTACACCTTC.

The V gene is TRBV6-6, the J gene TRBJ2-7, with D maybe TRBD1 (6 bases). From germline, CDR1 is MNHNY and CDR2 SVGAGI (reference sequence). Trimming took 6 bases from V and 4 from J, leaving 10 bases between them. The CDR3 loop spans 12 amino acids. CDR3 DNA: TGTGCCAGCAGGGGGGACATATACGAGCAGTACTTC. As protein: CASRGDIYEQYF.

CDR3 sequence (DNA): TGTGCCAGCAGTGAATGGGCCAGCGATCAGCCCCAGCATTTT. Amino acids: CASSEWASDQPQHF. The chain links TRBV6-1 to TRBJ1-5, with unresolved D. V was shortened by 2 bases and J by 5 bases, with 10 bases between the two germline ends. CDR1 MNHNS and CDR2 SASEGT come from the germline V gene. The CDR3 spans 14 residues.

This clone was recorded only once. The chain links TRBV30 to TRBJ1-6; D gene uncertain. Germline V gene sequence: CDR1 GTSNPN, CDR2 SVGIG (reference sequence). Trimming left V 1 base short and J 6 bases short, with 13 bases between. CDR3 size: 15 residues. The CDR3 region is CAWSGAPESNSPLHF. CDR3 nucleotide sequence: TGTGCCTGGAGTGGTGCCCCGGAATCTAATTCACCCCTCCACTTT.